This entry is about one T cell receptor (beta chain). This sample stems from a study of OX40 agonist ivuxolimab in advanced cancers. Profiling relied on immunoSEQ multiplex PCR, and the TCRdb table lists in-frame clones only, not all of them. The sample comprises 65,000 to 95,000 clones, about 90% of which are singletons, and more than 0.25% rests with the top ten. Germline values: CDR1 SGDLS, CDR2 YYNGEE. V was clipped by 3 bases and J by 6 bases; unmatched bases: 11. The CDR3 runs to 15 residues. The material was CD4+ or CD8+ T cells sorted from blood, obtained in a trial of the OX40 agonist ivuxolimab. This TCR came from an adult with an advanced solid tumor such as melanoma, head and neck, liver or kidney cancer. The rearrangement uses TRBV9 and TRBJ1-2; 7 bases are a match to TRBD1. The CDR3 coding sequence is TGTGCCAGCAGCGAGGTCCCGGAGGGACAGAATGGCTACACCTTC. This codes for CASSEVPEGQNGYTF.